This TCR beta chain was identified in a study of molecular identifiers for immune sequencing clone quantification. At the level of the study: Replicate experiments divided RNA from approximately 22,000 or 94,000 naive CD8 cells into five parts and sequenced four. Study results and limitations: Identical TCR molecules sharing a barcode could underestimate highly expanded clone sizes. Amid more than 800,000 naive cells, spiked Jurkat TCR RNA from one cell was reportedly still detectable.

TCRdb itself ran the PCR reads through MiXCR, one entry per CDR3 protein. This sample has around 460,000 distinct CDR3 sequences, with about 22% found just once. This clonotype was seen ten or more times. No antigen is known for it. The germline CDR1 and CDR2 sequences are SGHVS and FNYEAQ. V was trimmed by 4 bases and J by 6 bases, leaving 10 bases between them. The CDR3 contains 13 residues. The sequenced sample consisted of naive CD8+ T cells from blood, with Jurkat cell RNA spiked in. The subset was: FACS-sorted CD8+CD4-CCR7+CD45RA+ naive T cells. The rearrangement uses TRBV7-6 and TRBJ1-5; D is perhaps TRBD1 (6 bases). This clonotype originated in a human donor in good health. Some libraries in this study had Jurkat cell RNA spiked in. CDR3: CASSSGEGQPQHF. The CDR3 DNA reads as TGTGCCAGCAGCTCAGGGGAGGGTCAGCCCCAGCATTTT.